Following are 2 T cell receptor beta chains from one sample sequenced in a study of T cell repertoires in cytomegalovirus infection. Each CDR3 protein gets one entry after TCRdb re-called the reads with MiXCR. The sample contains about 920,000 distinct CDR3 sequences, approximately 31% of which appear only once. Their antigen targets remain unknown. This specimen was cultured CD8+ T cells from PBMCs, taken from culture after CMV antigen stimulation. The receptors come from a human donor in good health (CMV status not recorded). Some clones in this sample may be carry-over from other donors' samples.

This clonotype was observed a handful of times. This chain uses TRBV28 with TRBJ2-3; a weak D match, TRBD2 (5 bases). V dropped 2 bases and J dropped 4 bases, with 13 bases sitting between them. Germline loops: CDR1 MDHEN, CDR2 SYDVKM. This CDR3 is built from 15 residues. The CDR3 sequence is CASSLVMEAADTQYF. CDR3 bases: TGTGCCAGCAGTTTAGTAATGGAGGCAGCAGATACGCAGTATTTT.

This clonotype was observed a handful of times. V is TRBV27 and J is TRBJ2-5; 8 bases line up with TRBD1. Germline trimming cut 5 bases from V and 5 bases from J; bases unmatched to any gene: 13. CDR3 length: 16 amino acids. Germline values: CDR1 MNHEY, CDR2 SMNVEV (reference sequence). In DNA, the CDR3 is TGTGCCAGCAGTCCGTGGACAGGGAAGCGTGTCGAGACCCAGTACTTC. It specifies CASSPWTGKRVETQYF.